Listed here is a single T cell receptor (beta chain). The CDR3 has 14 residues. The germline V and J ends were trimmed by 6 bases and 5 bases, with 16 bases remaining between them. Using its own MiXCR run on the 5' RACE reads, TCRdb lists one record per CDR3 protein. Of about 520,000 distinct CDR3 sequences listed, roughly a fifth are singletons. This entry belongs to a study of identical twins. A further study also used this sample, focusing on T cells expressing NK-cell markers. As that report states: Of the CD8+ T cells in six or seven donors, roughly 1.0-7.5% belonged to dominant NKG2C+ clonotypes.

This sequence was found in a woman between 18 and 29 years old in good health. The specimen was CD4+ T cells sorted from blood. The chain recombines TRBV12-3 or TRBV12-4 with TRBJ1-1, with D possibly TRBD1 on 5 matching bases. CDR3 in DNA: TGTGCCAGCAGGCCAAGGGGAAGAGGGACTGAAGCTTTCTTT. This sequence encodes CASRPRGRGTEAFF.